Following are 9 T cell receptor beta chains from one sample sequenced in a study of blood T cell repertoires in COVID-19. The data were produced by immunoSEQ multiplex PCR, yet TCRdb's version contains in-frame clones alone and is incomplete. The table shows 90,000 to 150,000 clones, with 87% occurring only once. The sample was peripheral blood. The receptor source for this set is a woman aged 45-60 years with acute or convalescent COVID-19.

This chain uses TRBV6-2 or TRBV6-3 with TRBJ1-1; TRBD1 might be the D (5 bases). CDR1 MNHEY and CDR2 SVGEGT come from the germline V gene. The CDR3 is made up of 11 amino acids. V was pared by 0 bases and J by 10 bases, with 6 bases between. Here the CDR3 reads CASSYSGGAFF. CDR3 bases: TGTGCCAGCAGTTACTCGGGGGGAGCTTTCTTT.

The chain combines TRBV12-3 or TRBV12-4 with TRBJ2-7; the D gene is possibly TRBD2 (5 bases). CDR3 length: 13 amino acids. V dropped 1 base and J dropped 5 bases, with 9 bases sitting between them. The CDR3 sequence: CASSLGGIHEQYF. DNA for the CDR3: TGTGCCAGCAGTTTAGGAGGGATCCACGAGCAGTACTTC.

Worth noting for this clone: This sample includes further DNA sequences coding for the same CDR3. The chain couples TRBV30 to TRBJ1-1; 7 positions agree with TRBD1. Losses at the gene ends were 3 bases for V and 1 base for J; bases not matched to a gene: 2. In germline, CDR1 is GTSNPN, CDR2 SVGIG (reference sequence). The CDR3 sequence is 13 residues long. Here the CDR3 reads CAWRDRPNTEAFF. The CDR3 bases are TGTGCCTGGAGGGACAGGCCGAACACTGAAGCTTTCTTT.

This clone appeared a few times. V and J are TRBV7-9 and TRBJ1-4; perhaps TRBD1 as D (5 bases). CDR1 SEHNR and CDR2 FQNEAQ come from the germline V gene (reference sequence). The CDR3 spans 14 residues. V lost 1 base and J lost 10, with 13 bases in between. The chain's CDR3 is CASSLGQGRGKLFF. CDR3 DNA sequence: TGTGCCAGCAGCTTAGGGCAGGGAAGGGGAAAACTGTTTTTT. Filled out from reference TRBV7-9 and TRBJ1-4, the complete variable domain reads DTGVSQNPRHKITKRGQNVTFRCDPISEHNRLYWYRQTLGQGPEFLTYFQNEAQLEKSRLLSDRFSAERPKGSFSTLEIQRTEQGDSAMYLCASSLGQGRGKLFFGSGTQLSVL.

The CDR3 region is CASSFAATNEKLFF. CDR3 coding DNA: TGTGCCAGCAGCTTCGCAGCAACTAATGAAAAACTGTTTTTT. V gene TRBV5-6 combines with J gene TRBJ1-4; D gene uncertain. The V gene's germline CDR1 is SGHDT and CDR2 YYEEEE. The ends were cut back, 2 bases at V and 0 bases at J, with 5 bases in the middle. The CDR3 contains 14 residues. Together with reference TRBV5-6 and TRBJ1-4, the CDR3 gives the full variable domain: DAGVTQSPTHLIKTRGQQVTLRCSPKSGHDTVSWYQQALGQGPQFIFQYYEEEERQRGNFPDRFSGHQFPNYSSELNVNALLLGDSALYLCASSFAATNEKLFFGSGTQLSVL.

The rearrangement joins TRBV6-5 to TRBJ2-5; 7 nucleotides match TRBD1. V trimming: 5 bases; J trimming: 4 bases; junction bases outside the gene matches: 1. Per the germline V gene, CDR1 is MNHEY and CDR2 is SVGAGI. The CDR3 is made up of 12 amino acids. The CDR3 reads CASSRDRETQYF. In DNA, the CDR3 is TGTGCCAGCAGTCGGGACAGAGAGACCCAGTACTTC.

The V and J genes are TRBV19 and TRBJ1-5, with D maybe TRBD1 (6 bases). Germline lookup yields CDR1 LNHDA and CDR2 SQIVND (reference sequence). The CDR3 is 14 residues long. Trimming removed 6 bases from V and 3 bases from J, with 12 bases in between. Here the CDR3 DNA reads TGTGCCAGTAGGATGCAGGGGCCCAATCAGCCCCAGCATTTT. It codes for CASRMQGPNQPQHF. Supplemented by reference TRBV19 and TRBJ1-5, the full variable domain reads DGGITQSPKYLFRKEGQNVTLSCEQNLNHDAMYWYRQDPGQGLRLIYYSQIVNDFQKGDIAEGYSVSREKKESFPLTVTSAQKNPTAFYLCASRMQGPNQPQHFGDGTRLSIL.

The rearrangement links TRBV11-3 to TRBJ2-3; TRBD2 might be the D (6 bases). CDR1 is SGHNT, CDR2 YENEEA, per germline. V lost 5 bases and J lost 0, with 12 bases in between. The CDR3 is made up of 15 amino acids. The CDR3 DNA sequence: TGTGCCAGCAGCGCGGGACTTCCCAGCACAGATACGCAGTATTTT. This gives the protein CASSAGLPSTDTQYF.

The genes are TRBV6-5 and TRBJ1-1; the match to TRBD1 covers 7 bases. The CDR3 contains 15 residues. The germline CDR1 and CDR2 sequences are MNHEY and SVGAGI. The V segment lost 7 bases and the J segment 0 bases; nucleotides outside the gene matches: 8. CDR3 sequence (DNA): TGTGCCAGCAAAGACAGGGACGGTATGAACACTGAAGCTTTCTTT. It is translated as CASKDRDGMNTEAFF.